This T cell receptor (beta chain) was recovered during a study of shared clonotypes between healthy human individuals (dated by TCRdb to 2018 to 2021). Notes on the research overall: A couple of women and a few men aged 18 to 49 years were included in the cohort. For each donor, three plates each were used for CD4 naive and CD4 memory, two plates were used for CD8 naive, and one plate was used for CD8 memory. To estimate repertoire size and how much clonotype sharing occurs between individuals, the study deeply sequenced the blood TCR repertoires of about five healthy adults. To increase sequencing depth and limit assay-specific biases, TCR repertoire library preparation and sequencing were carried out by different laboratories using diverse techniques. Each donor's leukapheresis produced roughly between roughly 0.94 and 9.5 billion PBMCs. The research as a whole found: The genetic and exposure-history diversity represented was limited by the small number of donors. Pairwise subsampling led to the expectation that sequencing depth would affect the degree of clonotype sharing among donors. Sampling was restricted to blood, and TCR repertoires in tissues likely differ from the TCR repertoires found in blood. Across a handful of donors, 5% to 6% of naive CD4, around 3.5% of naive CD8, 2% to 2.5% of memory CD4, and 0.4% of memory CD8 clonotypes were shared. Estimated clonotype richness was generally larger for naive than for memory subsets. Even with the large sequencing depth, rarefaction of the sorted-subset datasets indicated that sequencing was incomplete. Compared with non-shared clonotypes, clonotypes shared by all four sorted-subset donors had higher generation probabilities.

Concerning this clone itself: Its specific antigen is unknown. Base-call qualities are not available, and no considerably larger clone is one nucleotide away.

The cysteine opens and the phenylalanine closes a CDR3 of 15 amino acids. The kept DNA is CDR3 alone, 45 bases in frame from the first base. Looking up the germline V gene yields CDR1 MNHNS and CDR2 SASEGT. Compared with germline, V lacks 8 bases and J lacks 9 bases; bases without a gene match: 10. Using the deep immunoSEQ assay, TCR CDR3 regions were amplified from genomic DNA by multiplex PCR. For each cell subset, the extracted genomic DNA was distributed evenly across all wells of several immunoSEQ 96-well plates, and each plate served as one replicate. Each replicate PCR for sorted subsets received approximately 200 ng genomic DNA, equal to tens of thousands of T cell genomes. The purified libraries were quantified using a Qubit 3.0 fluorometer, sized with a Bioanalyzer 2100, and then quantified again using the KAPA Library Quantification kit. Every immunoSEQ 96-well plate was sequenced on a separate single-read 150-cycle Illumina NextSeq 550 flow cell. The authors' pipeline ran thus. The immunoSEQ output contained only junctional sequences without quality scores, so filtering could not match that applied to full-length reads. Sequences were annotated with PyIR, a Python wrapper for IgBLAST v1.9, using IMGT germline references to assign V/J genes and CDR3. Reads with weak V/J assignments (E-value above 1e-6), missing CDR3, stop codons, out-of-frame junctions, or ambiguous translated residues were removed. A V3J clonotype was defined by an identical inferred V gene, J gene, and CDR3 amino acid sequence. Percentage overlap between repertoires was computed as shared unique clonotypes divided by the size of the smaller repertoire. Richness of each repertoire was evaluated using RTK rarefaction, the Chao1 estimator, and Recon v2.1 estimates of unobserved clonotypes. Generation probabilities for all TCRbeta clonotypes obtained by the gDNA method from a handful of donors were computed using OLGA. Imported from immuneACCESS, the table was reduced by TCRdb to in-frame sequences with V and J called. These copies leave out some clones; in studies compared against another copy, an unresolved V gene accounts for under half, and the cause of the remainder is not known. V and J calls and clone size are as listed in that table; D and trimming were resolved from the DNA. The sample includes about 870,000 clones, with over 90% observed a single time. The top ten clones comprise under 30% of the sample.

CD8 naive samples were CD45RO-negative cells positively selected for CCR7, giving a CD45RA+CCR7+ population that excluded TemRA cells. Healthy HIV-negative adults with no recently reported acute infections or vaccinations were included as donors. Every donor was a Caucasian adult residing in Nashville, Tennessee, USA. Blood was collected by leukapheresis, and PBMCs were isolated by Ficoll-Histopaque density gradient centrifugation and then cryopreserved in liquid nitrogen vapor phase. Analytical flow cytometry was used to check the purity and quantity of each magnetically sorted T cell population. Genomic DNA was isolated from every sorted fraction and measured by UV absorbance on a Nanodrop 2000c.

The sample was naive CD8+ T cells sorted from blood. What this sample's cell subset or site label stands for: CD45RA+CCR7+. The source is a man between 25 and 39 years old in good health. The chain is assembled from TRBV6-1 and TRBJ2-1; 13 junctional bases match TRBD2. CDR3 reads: CASPTGLAGKGEQFF. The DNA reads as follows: TGTGCCAGCCCAACGGGACTAGCGGGAAAAGGTGAGCAGTTCTTC.